The entry below gives a single T cell receptor (beta chain) sequence along with its context. This sample is part of a study of blood T cell repertoires in COVID-19. As for the study in general: There were acute and convalescent COVID-19 samples, and they came from the United States, Italy and Spain.

In the original analysis: Reference gene primer amplification gave estimated nucleated cell counts. Sequencing was performed with immunoSEQ multiplex PCR; in TCRdb, only in-frame clones are kept and a portion is missing. The V and J calls and clone size were taken over from that table, and D and trimming were inferred from the DNA. The data contain about 160,000 clones, about 80% of them singletons. Participants' reported clinical history set cohort assignment. With 5 bases clipped from V and 4 bases from J, the junction kept 6 bases outside the gene matches. The CDR3 covers 15 residues. CDR1 and CDR2 (germline): KGHSH, LQKENI.

The sequence came from a man aged 50-60 years who had recovered from COVID-19. The V call is TRBV18, the J call TRBJ1-1; 11 bases map to TRBD1. The source material was PBMCs or T cells enriched from blood (not recorded which). The CDR3 protein is CASSEGQGEVTEAFF. The CDR3 region has the DNA TGTGCCAGCTCAGAGGGACAGGGGGAAGTCACTGAAGCTTTCTTT. The variable domain in full, with the rest retrieved from reference TRBV18 and TRBJ1-1, is NAGVMQNPRHLVRRRGQEARLRCSPMKGHSHVYWYRQLPEEGLKFMVYLQKENIIDESGMPKERFSAEFPKEGPSILRIQQVVRGDSAAYFCASSEGQGEVTEAFFGQGTRLTVV.